These T cell receptor beta chains were read from a single sample in a study of technical replicates of blood from a few donors. Clones were sequenced by immunoSEQ multiplex PCR, and TCRdb holds only the in-frame ones, with some missing. The table shows roughly 14,000 clones, with approximately 90% occurring only once. The specimen sequenced was PBMCs. Receptor source: a human donor in good health. The CDR3 runs from the conserved cysteine through the conserved F or W. The D gene is left open where the match is weak. The size entry is marked missing in some rows and otherwise reads once, few, many or a size class.

abundance: -
d_gene: TRBD2
j_gene: TRBJ2-1
v_gene: TRBV11-3
CDR3nt: TGTGCCAGCAGCCTTACTAAGACTAGCGGGCTCAACAATGAGCAGTTCTTC
CDR3aa: CASSLTKTSGLNNEQFF

abundance: -
d_gene: TRBD1
j_gene: TRBJ2-1
v_gene: TRBV11-2
CDR3nt: TGTGCCAGCAGCTTACAGGGGGCGGTGGATGAGCAGTTCTTC
CDR3aa: CASSLQGAVDEQFF

abundance: -
d_gene: -
j_gene: TRBJ1-3
v_gene: TRBV29-1
CDR3nt: TGCAGCGTCCGAACCTCAGGGCGGGGAAACACCATATATTTT
CDR3aa: CSVRTSGRGNTIYF

abundance: -
d_gene: -
j_gene: TRBJ1-1
v_gene: TRBV5-8
CDR3nt: TGTGCCAGCAGCTCCCGGTGGTCGAACACTGAAGCTTTCTTT
CDR3aa: CASSSRWSNTEAFF

abundance: -
d_gene: TRBD1
j_gene: TRBJ2-7
v_gene: TRBV5-8
CDR3nt: TGTGCCAGCAGCTTAGGACAGGCCTGGGCCTACGAGCAGTACTTC
CDR3aa: CASSLGQAWAYEQYF

abundance: -
d_gene: -
j_gene: TRBJ2-1
v_gene: TRBV11-1
CDR3nt: TGTGCCAGCAGCCCACCAGCGATCGATGAGCAGTTCTTC
CDR3aa: CASSPPAIDEQFF

abundance: -
d_gene: TRBD2
j_gene: TRBJ2-1
v_gene: TRBV2
CDR3nt: TGTGCCAGCAGTGAAACCCAGCGGGGGGGTTACAATGAGCAGTTCTTC
CDR3aa: CASSETQRGGYNEQFF

abundance: -
d_gene: TRBD2
j_gene: TRBJ2-3
v_gene: TRBV12-5
CDR3nt: TGTGCTAGTGGTTTGGTCGGGACTAGCGGGAGGGCCGGTACGCAGTATTTT
CDR3aa: CASGLVGTSGRAGTQYF

abundance: -
d_gene: -
j_gene: TRBJ2-7
v_gene: TRBV7-2
CDR3nt: TGTGCCAGCGGTGGAGCCGGAGGTAGCGCCGCCTACGAGCAGTACTTC
CDR3aa: CASGGAGGSAAYEQYF

abundance: -
d_gene: -
j_gene: TRBJ2-6
v_gene: TRBV30
CDR3nt: TGTGCCTCTCTCTCCCCTGGGGCCAACGTCCTGACTTTC
CDR3aa: CASLSPGANVLTF

abundance: -
d_gene: TRBD1
j_gene: TRBJ2-1
v_gene: TRBV9
CDR3nt: TGTGCCAGCAGCGTAGGCAGGGGGCCGAGTGATGAGCAGTTCTTC
CDR3aa: CASSVGRGPSDEQFF

abundance: -
d_gene: -
j_gene: TRBJ2-3
v_gene: TRBV5-4
CDR3nt: TGTGCCAGCAGCCTAAAGCTGAGCGGGAGCACAGATACGCAGTATTTT
CDR3aa: CASSLKLSGSTDTQYF

abundance: -
d_gene: -
j_gene: TRBJ2-7
v_gene: TRBV5-8
CDR3nt: TGTGCCAGCAGCTCCCGCTACGAGCAGTACTTC
CDR3aa: CASSSRYEQYF

abundance: -
d_gene: TRBD1
j_gene: TRBJ2-7
v_gene: TRBV27
CDR3nt: TGTGCCAGCAGTGGGGGACAGTTTTCCTACGAGCAGTACTTC
CDR3aa: CASSGGQFSYEQYF

abundance: once
d_gene: TRBD2
j_gene: TRBJ2-7
v_gene: TRBV28
CDR3nt: TGTGCCAGCAGTTTTCCCTCCATCCCTGGGACTAGCGGGAGTATCCACGAGCAGTACTTC
CDR3aa: CASSFPSIPGTSGSIHEQYF

abundance: -
d_gene: -
j_gene: TRBJ1-5
v_gene: TRBV6-5
CDR3nt: TGTGCCAGCAGTTTCGAGGGTAGCAATCAGCCCCAGCATTTT
CDR3aa: CASSFEGSNQPQHF

abundance: -
d_gene: -
j_gene: TRBJ2-1
v_gene: TRBV14
CDR3nt: TGTGCCAGCAGCCATCCTGGGCGCTCCTACAATGAGCAGTTCTTC
CDR3aa: CASSHPGRSYNEQFF

abundance: few
d_gene: -
j_gene: TRBJ1-2
v_gene: TRBV10-3
CDR3nt: TGTGCCACCCGGGAGGGCCGTAACTATGGCTACACCTTC
CDR3aa: CATREGRNYGYTF

abundance: once
d_gene: -
j_gene: TRBJ2-3
v_gene: TRBV6-4
CDR3nt: TGTGCCAGCAGGGAGGGGCAGGCCGACACAGATACGCAGTATTTT
CDR3aa: CASREGQADTDTQYF

abundance: once
d_gene: TRBD1
j_gene: TRBJ1-3
v_gene: TRBV7-2
CDR3nt: TGTGCCAGCACGCTGGGACAGGGAAACACCATATATTTT
CDR3aa: CASTLGQGNTIYF

abundance: -
d_gene: -
j_gene: TRBJ2-1
v_gene: TRBV19
CDR3nt: TGTGCCAGTAGTATTAGCCATCGTGCCCCCAATGAGCAGTTCTTC
CDR3aa: CASSISHRAPNEQFF

abundance: -
d_gene: TRBD1
j_gene: TRBJ2-1
v_gene: TRBV19
CDR3nt: TGTGCCAGTAAGCCGGGACAGTGGTACAATGAGCAGTTCTTC
CDR3aa: CASKPGQWYNEQFF

abundance: -
d_gene: TRBD1
j_gene: TRBJ2-1
v_gene: TRBV2
CDR3nt: TGTGCCAGCAGCCCGGACAGGGGTGAGCAGTTCTTC
CDR3aa: CASSPDRGEQFF

abundance: -
d_gene: TRBD1
j_gene: TRBJ2-7
v_gene: TRBV25-1
CDR3nt: TGTGCCAGCAGTGGGGGGACAGGGGCAGGGGAGCAGTACTTC
CDR3aa: CASSGGTGAGEQYF

abundance: once
d_gene: TRBD2
j_gene: TRBJ2-2
v_gene: TRBV29-1
CDR3nt: TGCAGCGTTGACTCCGGGACTAGCGGGAGTATCGGGGAGCTGTTTTTT
CDR3aa: CSVDSGTSGSIGELFF

abundance: -
d_gene: TRBD1
j_gene: TRBJ2-1
v_gene: TRBV27
CDR3nt: TGTGCCAGCAGGGGGGACAGCAGTGAGCAGTTCTTC
CDR3aa: CASRGDSSEQFF

abundance: -
d_gene: TRBD2
j_gene: TRBJ2-5
v_gene: TRBV5-1
CDR3nt: TGCGCCAGCAGCCCAGGACTAGCGGAAGAGACCCAGTACTTC
CDR3aa: CASSPGLAEETQYF

abundance: -
d_gene: -
j_gene: TRBJ2-1
v_gene: TRBV29-1
CDR3nt: TGCAGCGCTGCGGGACTTAGCGGCCAGGGTAGGTTCTTC
CDR3aa: CSAAGLSGQGRFF

abundance: -
d_gene: TRBD2
j_gene: TRBJ2-1
v_gene: TRBV6-6
CDR3nt: TGTGCCAGCAGTCAAACTGGGACTAGCGGGGGTGAGCAGTTCTTC
CDR3aa: CASSQTGTSGGEQFF

abundance: -
d_gene: TRBD2
j_gene: TRBJ2-1
v_gene: TRBV5-1
CDR3nt: TGCGCCAGCAGCTTGACTAGCGGGATCTACAATGAGCAGTTCTTC
CDR3aa: CASSLTSGIYNEQFF

abundance: -
d_gene: -
j_gene: TRBJ1-2
v_gene: TRBV2
CDR3nt: TGTGCCAGCAGTGTAGGCCAGGGCGATGGCTACACCTTC
CDR3aa: CASSVGQGDGYTF

abundance: few
d_gene: TRBD1
j_gene: TRBJ1-2
v_gene: TRBV18
CDR3nt: TGTGCCAGCTCACCACCGTCCAGGGGGCAGGATGGCTACACCTTC
CDR3aa: CASSPPSRGQDGYTF

abundance: once
d_gene: TRBD2
j_gene: TRBJ2-1
v_gene: TRBV7-3
CDR3nt: TGTGCCAGCAGCTCGCTCGGGGGGGTAGGGAATGAGCAGTTCTTC
CDR3aa: CASSSLGGVGNEQFF

abundance: -
d_gene: TRBD2
j_gene: TRBJ2-5
v_gene: TRBV2
CDR3nt: TGTGCCAGCAGTCGAGGGAGGGGACAAGAGACCCAGTACTTC
CDR3aa: CASSRGRGQETQYF

abundance: -
d_gene: -
j_gene: TRBJ1-1
v_gene: TRBV5-1
CDR3nt: TGCGCCAGCAGCCCCGAATACATATTGAACACTGAAGCTTTCTTT
CDR3aa: CASSPEYILNTEAFF

abundance: -
d_gene: -
j_gene: TRBJ2-1
v_gene: TRBV18
CDR3nt: TGTGCCAGCTCACCGAGGACAGACTCCTACAATGAGCAGTTCTTC
CDR3aa: CASSPRTDSYNEQFF

abundance: -
d_gene: TRBD2
j_gene: TRBJ2-3
v_gene: TRBV4-2
CDR3nt: TGTGCCAGCAGCCAAGGGCTAGCGGGCACAGATACGCAGTATTTT
CDR3aa: CASSQGLAGTDTQYF

abundance: -
d_gene: TRBD1
j_gene: TRBJ2-7
v_gene: TRBV15
CDR3nt: TGTGCCACCAGCAGAGATAAGGGACAGGGGATATACGAGCAGTACTTC
CDR3aa: CATSRDKGQGIYEQYF